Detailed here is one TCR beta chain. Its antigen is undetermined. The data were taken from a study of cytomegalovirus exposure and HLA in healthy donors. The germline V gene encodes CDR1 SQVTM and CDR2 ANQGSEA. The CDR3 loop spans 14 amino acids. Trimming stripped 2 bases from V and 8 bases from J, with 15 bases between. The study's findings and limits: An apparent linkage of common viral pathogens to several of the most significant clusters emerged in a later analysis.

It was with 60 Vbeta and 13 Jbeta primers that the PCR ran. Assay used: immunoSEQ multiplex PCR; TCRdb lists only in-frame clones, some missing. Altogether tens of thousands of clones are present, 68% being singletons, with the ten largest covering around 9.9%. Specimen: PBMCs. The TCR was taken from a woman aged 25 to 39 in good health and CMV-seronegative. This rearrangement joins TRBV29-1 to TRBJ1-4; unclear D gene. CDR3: CSVELVGVREKLFF. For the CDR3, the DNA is TGCAGCGTTGAACTTGTGGGAGTTAGGGAAAAACTGTTTTTT.